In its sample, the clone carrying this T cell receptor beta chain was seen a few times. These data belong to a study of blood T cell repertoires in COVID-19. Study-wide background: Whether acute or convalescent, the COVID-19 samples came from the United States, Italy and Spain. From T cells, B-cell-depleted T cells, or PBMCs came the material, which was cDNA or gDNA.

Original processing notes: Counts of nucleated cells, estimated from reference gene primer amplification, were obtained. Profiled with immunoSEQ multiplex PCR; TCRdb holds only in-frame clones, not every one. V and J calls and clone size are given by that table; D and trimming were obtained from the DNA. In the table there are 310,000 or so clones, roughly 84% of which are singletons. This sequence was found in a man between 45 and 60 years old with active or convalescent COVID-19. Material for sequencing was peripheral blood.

DNA for the CDR3: TGTGCCAGCAGTTTGGCAGGGACTAACACTGAAGCTTTCTTT. Translation gives CASSLAGTNTEAFF. The rearrangement links TRBV28 to TRBJ1-1; D is possibly TRBD1 (5 bases). Per germline, CDR1 MDHEN and CDR2 SYDVKM. The V end was cut by 3 bases, the J end by 2 bases, with 10 bases between. The CDR3 consists of 14 residues.